The 29 T cell receptor beta chains below were found in one sample sequenced in a study of T cells in tuberculosis. The repertoire was sequenced with immunoSEQ multiplex PCR; TCRdb's copy has only in-frame clones and lacks some. The table includes 30,000 to 35,000 clones, around nine tenths detected once. Time point meaning: new active TB diagnosis, blood taken before or within 7 days of starting treatment. The input for sequencing was PBMCs, taken at tuberculosis diagnosis. All receptors derive from an adult with tuberculosis.

The V and J genes are TRBV7-3 and TRBJ2-1; 7 bases line up with TRBD2. J was trimmed by 5 bases and V by 5 bases; bases with no gene match: 9. The CDR3 spans 15 residues. From germline, CDR1 is SGHTA and CDR2 FQGTGA. CDR3 nucleotide sequence: TGTGCCAGCAGCCCCCTAGCGGCTACCAACAATGAGCAGTTCTTC. It translates to CASSPLAATNNEQFF.

The chain recombines TRBV2 with TRBJ2-5; 10 nucleotides align to TRBD2. V was pared by 0 bases and J by 5 bases, with 3 bases of the junction left unmatched. Germline lookup yields CDR1 SNHLY and CDR2 FYNNEI. The CDR3 extends over 15 amino acids. The CDR3 region is CASSEAGTSAETQYF. The CDR3 region has the DNA TGTGCCAGCAGTGAAGCTGGGACTAGCGCGGAGACCCAGTACTTC.

This chain connects TRBV6-5 to TRBJ1-2; no firm D call. Germline CDR1 reads MNHEY; CDR2 reads SVGAGI. This CDR3 spans 15 amino acids. V was pared by 2 bases and J by 6 bases, with 16 bases between. The CDR3 region has the DNA TGTGCCAGCAGTTACAGGCCCCTGGGCGGGGATGGCTACACCTTC. Translation: CASSYRPLGGDGYTF.

The V gene is TRBV28, the J gene TRBJ1-2; D might be TRBD1 (5 bases). V was clipped by 8 bases and J by 8 bases, with 24 bases between them. From germline, CDR1 is MDHEN and CDR2 SYDVKM. The CDR3 covers 15 residues. CDR3 region: CASGGTRTVYGGYTF. The DNA of the CDR3 is TGTGCCAGCGGCGGGACCAGGACCGTCTATGGAGGCTACACCTTC.

The V and J genes are TRBV10-3 and TRBJ2-6, with D tentatively TRBD2 (5 bases). V was shortened by 3 bases and J by 1 base, with 16 bases between the two germline ends. The length of the CDR3 is 18 residues. Germline V CDR1 and CDR2: ENHRY, SYGVKD. The CDR3 here is CAISDFVRPGSGANVLTF. CDR3 in DNA: TGTGCCATCAGTGACTTTGTTAGGCCGGGGTCTGGGGCCAACGTCCTGACTTTC.

The chain combines TRBV5-1 with TRBJ1-6; perhaps TRBD1 as D (5 bases). The CDR3 covers 18 residues. Germline values: CDR1 SGHRS, CDR2 YFSETQ. Trimming shortened V by 2 bases and J by 0 bases, and 15 bases separated the two germline ends. As DNA, the CDR3 is TGCGCCAGCAGCTTAGGGACTGACATCAGCTCCTATAATTCACCCCTCCACTTT. Translated: CASSLGTDISSYNSPLHF.

The chain combines TRBV11-2 with TRBJ1-1; D might be TRBD1 (6 bases). The CDR3 covers 15 residues. Trimming pared 4 bases from V and 1 base from J, leaving 13 bases between. CDR1 is SGHAT, CDR2 FQNNGV, per germline. DNA of the CDR3: TGTGCCAGCAGCTCCATCGCACAGGGGAACACTGAAGCTTTCTTT. The encoded protein is CASSSIAQGNTEAFF.

The chain combines TRBV29-1 with TRBJ2-2, with D unclear. V was cut by 4 bases and J by 0 bases, with 12 bases left in between. CDR1 is SQVTM and CDR2 is ANQGSEA in the germline V gene. This CDR3 spans 15 amino acids. DNA for the CDR3: TGCAGCGTTGGTCCAGGTCCTACGAACACCGGGGAGCTGTTTTTT. Translated: CSVGPGPTNTGELFF.

CDR3 sequence: CASSLLQGAAFF. The CDR3 DNA reads TGTGCCAGCAGCTTACTCCAGGGGGCAGCTTTCTTT. The chain carries TRBV28 and TRBJ1-1; the match to TRBD1 covers 8 bases. The CDR3 sequence is 12 residues long. The V gene end was trimmed by 6 bases and the J gene end by 10 bases; junction bases not matched to a gene: 7. In germline, CDR1 is MDHEN, CDR2 SYDVKM.

The V call is TRBV9, the J call TRBJ1-1; the D is unclear. From germline, CDR1 is SGDLS and CDR2 YYNGEE. Deletions cut 7 bases from V and 0 bases from J, with 10 bases between. The CDR3 is 13 amino acids. The CDR3 is CASQARMNTEAFF. CDR3 sequence (DNA): TGTGCCAGCCAAGCCCGAATGAACACTGAAGCTTTCTTT.

The genes are TRBV5-1 and TRBJ2-7; 10 positions agree with TRBD1. The CDR3 runs to 15 residues. V lost 4 bases to trimming and J lost 3 bases; unmatched junction nucleotides: 7. Looked up from germline, CDR1 is SGHRS and CDR2 is YFSETQ. CDR3 sequence: CASSPRQGAYYEQYF. The CDR3 nucleotides are TGCGCCAGCAGCCCGCGACAGGGGGCCTACTACGAGCAGTACTTC.

V usage is TRBV29-1 and J usage is TRBJ2-3; TRBD2 agrees at 8 bases. CDR3 size: 16 residues. CDR1 SQVTM and CDR2 ANQGSEA come from the germline V gene. After removal of 0 bases from V and 0 bases from J, the junction contained 5 bases not matched to a gene. The CDR3 DNA sequence: TGCAGCGTTGAAGATCGGGGCGGGAGGAGCACAGATACGCAGTATTTT. The encoded protein is CSVEDRGGRSTDTQYF.

V is TRBV29-1 and J is TRBJ2-3; D is undetermined. Per germline, CDR1 SQVTM and CDR2 ANQGSEA. The CDR3 runs 13 residues. V lost 7 bases and J 0 bases, leaving 11 bases between the germline ends. Here the CDR3 DNA reads TGCAGCGCTACGCAGGCGAGCACAGATACGCAGTATTTT. Translated: CSATQASTDTQYF.

This clone showed up just once. This sequence joins TRBV6-1 and TRBJ2-3; TRBD2 is a possible D gene (7 bases). Germline CDR1 reads MNHNS; CDR2 reads SASEGT. This CDR3 contains 19 residues. Trimming cost V 1 base and J 0 bases, with 20 bases left between them. The CDR3 DNA reads TGTGCCAGCAGTGAAGGGCGAGGGGGGGACCTCTTTAGCACAGATACGCAGTATTTT. This translates into CASSEGRGGDLFSTDTQYF.

The rearrangement joins TRBV30 to TRBJ2-3, with TRBD2 matching 7 bases. The CDR3 runs 13 residues. The germline gives CDR1 GTSNPN, CDR2 SVGIG (reference sequence). V was clipped by 3 bases and J by 2 bases; unmatched bases: 2. For the CDR3, the DNA is TGTGCCTGGAGACTAGCGAACACAGATACGCAGTATTTT. Translation: CAWRLANTDTQYF.

V and J are TRBV18 and TRBJ2-2, with 8 bases identical to TRBD1. The V gene end was trimmed by 4 bases and the J gene end by 2 bases; junction bases not matched to a gene: 6. The CDR3 extends over 16 amino acids. Germline values: CDR1 KGHSH, CDR2 LQKENI. The CDR3 spells CASSLTGGRNTGELFF. CDR3 DNA: TGTGCCAGCTCACTCACAGGGGGGCGAAACACCGGGGAGCTGTTTTTT.

The rearrangement joins TRBV28 to TRBJ1-4; 9 bases map to TRBD1. J lost 7 bases, V lost 6 bases, and 6 bases had no gene match. The CDR3 is made up of 14 amino acids. CDR1 is MDHEN and CDR2 is SYDVKM in the germline V gene. The DNA for the CDR3 is TGTGCCAGCAGACCGGGACAGGGACGTGAAAAACTGTTTTTT. Its translation: CASRPGQGREKLFF.

This clone was counted only a few times. V and J are TRBV5-1 and TRBJ2-7; a weak D match, TRBD1 (6 bases). The CDR3 runs 14 residues. Trimming shortened V by 0 bases and J by 6 bases, and 13 bases separated the two germline ends. Germline lookup yields CDR1 SGHRS and CDR2 YFSETQ. In nucleotides, the CDR3 is TGCGCCAGCAGCTTGGTAGATACAGGGACCGAGCAGTACTTC. Translating gives CASSLVDTGTEQYF. Filled out from reference TRBV5-1 and TRBJ2-7, the complete variable domain reads KAGVTQTPRYLIKTRGQQVTLSCSPISGHRSVSWYQQTPGQGLQFLFEYFSETQRNKGNFPGRFSGRQFSNSRSEMNVSTLELGDSALYLCASSLVDTGTEQYFGPGTRLTVT.

The chain links TRBV19 to TRBJ1-5, with D possibly matching TRBD1 (5 bases). This CDR3 has 17 residues. V was shortened by 4 bases and J by 0 bases, with 16 bases between the two germline ends. The germline V gene has CDR1 LNHDA and CDR2 SQIVND (reference sequence). CDR3 DNA: TGTGCCAGTAGTAGGGAGGGACTCTTCTATAGCAATCAGCCCCAGCATTTT. Protein product: CASSREGLFYSNQPQHF.

The chain has TRBV9 and TRBJ2-2; 9 nucleotides line up with TRBD2. The CDR3 consists of 17 residues. Germline CDR1 reads SGDLS; CDR2 reads YYNGEE. J was trimmed by 5 bases and V by 3 bases; bases with no gene match: 11. CDR3 in DNA: TGTGCCAGCAGCGGCGGAAGACTAGCGGATAAAACCGGGGAGCTGTTTTTT. Its protein is CASSGGRLADKTGELFF.

This clone has just a few counts. V usage is TRBV19 and J usage is TRBJ1-2; the D is unclear. The germline CDR1 and CDR2 sequences are LNHDA and SQIVND (reference sequence). This CDR3 comprises 15 residues. Trimming left V 4 bases short and J 2 bases short, with 14 bases between. The DNA for the CDR3 is TGTGCCAGTAGTACCCGGAGTGGAGGGAACTATGGCTACACCTTC. Amino acid sequence: CASSTRSGGNYGYTF.

The V and J genes are TRBV27 and TRBJ2-3, with 10 bases lining up with TRBD1. Trimming removed 0 bases from V and 5 bases from J; junction bases left unmatched: 5. Looked up from germline, CDR1 is MNHEY and CDR2 is SMNVEV (reference sequence). CDR3 length equals 16 residues. CDR3 residues: CASSLSGTGVQDTQYF. DNA for the CDR3: TGTGCCAGCAGTTTATCGGGGACAGGGGTACAAGATACGCAGTATTTT.

This chain connects TRBV29-1 to TRBJ1-4, with 7 bases lining up with TRBD1. This CDR3 contains 13 residues. Unmatched junction bases numbered 12, after V lost 6 bases and J lost 11 bases. Germline CDR1 is SQVTM and CDR2 is ANQGSEA. The CDR3 DNA follows: TGCAGCGTCCCAGACAGGGCGTCTGATAAACTGTTTTTT. Its protein is CSVPDRASDKLFF.

This clone was counted only a few times. The CDR3 loop reads CASSTQKTGMNTEAFF. The CDR3 coding sequence is TGTGCCAGCAGCACCCAAAAGACAGGGATGAACACTGAAGCTTTCTTT. V is TRBV28 and J is TRBJ1-1; TRBD1 matches 7 bases. The CDR3 is 16 residues long. CDR1 MDHEN and CDR2 SYDVKM come from the germline V gene. The V segment lost 6 bases and the J segment 0 bases; nucleotides outside the gene matches: 10. Full variable domain (remainder filled in from reference TRBV28 and TRBJ1-1): DVKVTQSSRYLVKRTGEKVFLECVQDMDHENMFWYRQDPGLGLRLIYFSYDVKMKEKGDIPEGYSVSREKKERFSLILESASTNQTSMYLCASSTQKTGMNTEAFFGQGTRLTVV.

V and J are TRBV5-1 and TRBJ2-1; TRBD2 matches at 11 bases. Germline V gene lookup returns CDR1 SGHRS and CDR2 YFSETQ. J gave up 5 bases and V 4 bases, and 11 bases lay outside the gene matches. The CDR3 is 17 residues long. CDR3 sequence: CASSPRLAGKQHNEQFF. The CDR3 coding sequence is TGCGCCAGCAGCCCAAGACTAGCGGGGAAACAACACAATGAGCAGTTCTTC.

V and J are TRBV19 and TRBJ1-1; a weak D match, TRBD1 (5 bases). Germline loops: CDR1 LNHDA, CDR2 SQIVND (reference sequence). With 7 bases removed from V and 6 bases from J, the gap between germline ends came to 18 bases. CDR3 size: 14 residues. CDR3 DNA: TGTGCCAGTAAACCGCAGGGTTTGTTGGCTGAAGCTTTCTTT. This codes for CASKPQGLLAEAFF.

The V and J genes are TRBV7-2 and TRBJ2-7, with D possibly matching TRBD1 (6 bases). The CDR3 has 15 residues. Germline CDR1 is SGHTA and CDR2 is FQGNSA. V lost 1 base and J 3 bases, leaving 13 bases between the germline ends. The CDR3 DNA reads as TGTGCCAGCAGCTTAGATCCTGGGGGCTTCTACGAGCAGTACTTC. Translation gives CASSLDPGGFYEQYF.

This clone was observed once. J is TRBJ1-6 and V is TRBV28, with 7 positions matching TRBD1. CDR1 and CDR2 (germline): MDHEN, SYDVKM. This CDR3 spans 15 amino acids. With V trimmed by 4 bases and J by 6 bases, 6 bases remained unmatched. The CDR3 DNA follows: TGTGCCAGCAGTTCTCCGGGACAGCCTAATTCACCCCTCCACTTT. It encodes CASSSPGQPNSPLHF.

This clone was recorded once. The chain links TRBV6-6 to TRBJ2-7, with 7 bases lining up with TRBD1. Trimming took 6 bases from V and 4 from J; bases not matched to a gene: 9. This CDR3 comprises 14 residues. Germline CDR1 reads MNHNY; CDR2 reads SVGAGI (reference sequence). CDR3 sequence (DNA): TGTGCCAGCAGACCCGGGACAGCAGTTTACGAGCAGTACTTC. The encoded protein is CASRPGTAVYEQYF.